One and the same sample provided the 32 T cell receptor beta chains below, sequenced in a study of blood T cell repertoires in COVID-19. This table comes from immunoSEQ multiplex PCR, and its TCRdb copy is limited to in-frame clones, with some not included. The data show about 260,000 clones, about nine tenths seen once. The sequenced material came from peripheral blood. All receptors come from a woman aged 25 to 45 with COVID-19, enrolled during active disease.

The CDR3 DNA is TGTGCCAGCACCACAGGCTCTGGGGCCAACGTCCTGACTTTC. Translated: CASTTGSGANVLTF. The chain carries TRBV18 and TRBJ2-6; perhaps TRBD1 as D (5 bases). The CDR3 runs 14 residues. Germline CDR1 is KGHSH and CDR2 is LQKENI. The ends were cut back, 8 bases at V and 0 bases at J, with 8 bases in the middle. The full variable domain, in which reference TRBV18 and TRBJ2-6 provide the parts outside the CDR3, is NAGVMQNPRHLVRRRGQEARLRCSPMKGHSHVYWYRQLPEEGLKFMVYLQKENIIDESGMPKERFSAEFPKEGPSILRIQQVVRGDSAAYFCASTTGSGANVLTFGAGSRLTVL.

The chain has TRBV5-1 and TRBJ2-5; possible D gene TRBD1, 6 bases. The CDR3 length is 15 residues. Per the germline V gene, CDR1 is SGHRS and CDR2 is YFSETQ. The ends were cut back, 0 bases at V and 2 bases at J, with 11 bases in the middle. The DNA of the CDR3 is TGCGCCAGCAGCTTGGGGACAGCCCAACAAGAGACCCAGTACTTC. It is translated as CASSLGTAQQETQYF.

This clone was seen many times. The chain has TRBV3-1 (or the pseudogene TRBV3-2) and TRBJ1-6; D is unresolved. Germline V gene lookup returns CDR1 LGHDT and CDR2 YNNKEL (reference sequence). The CDR3 is 14 residues long. V lost 4 bases, J lost 7 bases, and 11 bases lay in between. CDR3 amino acids: CASSLVTLNSPLHF. CDR3 nucleotides: TGTGCCAGCAGCCTCGTGACACTCAATTCACCCCTCCACTTT.

Here the CDR3 reads CASSVSYSSYEQYF. CDR3 coding DNA: TGTGCCAGCAGCGTCTCATATAGCTCCTACGAGCAGTACTTC. The chain uses TRBV9 and TRBJ2-7; D unresolved. The CDR3 spans 14 residues. Germline CDR1 is SGDLS and CDR2 is YYNGEE. With 2 bases removed from V and 0 bases from J, the gap between germline ends came to 9 bases.

The chain carries TRBV5-1 and TRBJ2-5; D not certain. V lost 4 bases to trimming and J lost 4 bases, with 8 bases between them. Germline V gene sequence: CDR1 SGHRS, CDR2 YFSETQ. The CDR3 extends over 12 amino acids. This chain's CDR3 is CASSAPGETQYF. Written as DNA, the CDR3 is TGCGCCAGCAGCGCCCCGGGAGAGACCCAGTACTTC.

This chain links TRBV2 with TRBJ1-5; D might be TRBD1 (5 bases). The V gene's germline CDR1 is SNHLY and CDR2 FYNNEI. The V and J ends lost 6 bases and 6 bases respectively, with 12 bases between them. The CDR3 has 13 residues. The CDR3 region has the DNA TGTGCCAGCAGGACAGAAGAAAGTCAGCCCCAGCATTTT. As protein: CASRTEESQPQHF.

The chain couples TRBV10-1 to TRBJ2-7; TRBD2 matches at 8 bases. From germline, CDR1 is WNHNN and CDR2 SYGVQD (reference sequence). This CDR3 region has 15 residues. Trimming removed 0 bases from V and 6 bases from J; junction bases left unmatched: 7. The CDR3 region has the DNA TGCGCCAGCAGTGAGTCTGGCGGGAGGAAAGGCGAGCAGTACTTC. This sequence encodes CASSESGGRKGEQYF.

The chain carries TRBV5-4 and TRBJ2-7, with D perhaps TRBD1 (6 bases). V dropped 4 bases and J dropped 1 base, with 12 bases sitting between them. The CDR3 totals 14 residues. Germline V gene lookup returns CDR1 SGHNT and CDR2 YYREEE (reference sequence). The CDR3 region is CASSPRTDSYEQYF. CDR3 bases: TGTGCCAGCAGCCCCCGGACAGATTCCTACGAGCAGTACTTC.

The V call is TRBV11-3, the J call TRBJ2-5; D ambiguous. The CDR3 runs to 14 residues. V lost 3 bases, J lost 0 bases, and 8 bases lay in between. Germline V gives CDR1 SGHNT, CDR2 YENEEA. The CDR3 sequence: CASSFGSNQETQYF. The CDR3 nucleotides are TGTGCCAGCAGCTTTGGCTCGAACCAAGAGACCCAGTACTTC.

This chain links TRBV24-1 with TRBJ2-1; D gene ambiguous. Germline lookup yields CDR1 KGHDR and CDR2 SFDVKD. This CDR3 spans 13 amino acids. The V gene lost 3 bases and the J gene lost 5 bases, with 7 bases spanning the gap. Written as DNA, the CDR3 is TGTGCCACCAGTGATGCGGAGCACAATGAGCAGTTCTTC. Amino acids: CATSDAEHNEQFF.

The chain has TRBV10-2 and TRBJ2-3; D not certain. V dropped 3 bases and J dropped 1 base, with 8 bases sitting between them. Germline V lookup: CDR1 WSHSY, CDR2 SAAADI. This CDR3 spans 14 amino acids. In DNA form, the CDR3 reads TGCGCCAGCAGTGACAGGTCGCGCACAGATACGCAGTATTTT. Translating gives CASSDRSRTDTQYF.

The chain uses TRBV21-1 and TRBJ2-7; TRBD1 is the table's D call, not checked against the DNA. TRBV21-1 has pseudogene status. CDR3 length: 14 residues. The CDR3, as DNA: TGTGCCAGCAGCAACGAGGTCCCAGGGTTGGAGCAGTACTTC. It yields the protein CASSNEVPGLEQYF.

The J gene is TRBJ2-5, the V gene TRBV5-1; no definite D call. The CDR3 covers 15 residues. Deletions cut 3 bases from V and 0 bases from J, with 12 bases between. Germline V gives CDR1 SGHRS, CDR2 YFSETQ. The CDR3 bases are TGCGCCAGCAGCTCCTCCGACTTTTACCAAGAGACCCAGTACTTC. It translates to CASSSSDFYQETQYF.

CDR3 bases: TGTGCCAGCAGCACACCAGGGCTAAAGTCACCCCTCCACTTT. Amino acid sequence: CASSTPGLKSPLHF. The chain carries TRBV6-5 and TRBJ1-6; tentative D call: TRBD1 (5 bases). V was clipped by 6 bases and J by 10 bases, with 16 bases between them. This CDR3 is 14 amino acids long. Germline loops: CDR1 MNHEY, CDR2 SVGAGI.

The chain employs TRBV19 and TRBJ2-2; the D gene is possibly TRBD1 (6 bases). Germline CDR1 reads LNHDA; CDR2 reads SQIVND (reference sequence). V was shortened by 7 bases and J by 3 bases, with 12 bases between the two germline ends. The CDR3 runs to 14 residues. The CDR3 reads CASTFDRYTGELFF. CDR3 in DNA: TGTGCCAGTACCTTCGACAGGTACACCGGGGAGCTGTTTTTT.

The genes are TRBV30 and TRBJ2-2, with 11 positions matching TRBD2. The germline CDR1 and CDR2 sequences are GTSNPN and SVGIG (reference sequence). V was clipped by 2 bases and J by 4 bases; unmatched bases: 12. CDR3 size: 18 residues. CDR3 sequence: CAWSPVPLAGGRTGELFF. The CDR3 DNA follows: TGTGCCTGGAGTCCCGTCCCTTTAGCGGGAGGGCGCACCGGGGAGCTGTTTTTT.

This rearrangement joins TRBV6-2 or TRBV6-3 to TRBJ1-5, with a weak D call TRBD1 (5 bases). The germline V gene encodes CDR1 MNHEY and CDR2 SVGEGT. The CDR3 runs 17 residues. Trimming left V 0 bases short and J 2 bases short, with 14 bases between. CDR3 nucleotide sequence: TGTGCCAGCAGTTACTCGAGGTCCGGGGGGGGCAATCAGCCCCAGCATTTT. Its translation is CASSYSRSGGGNQPQHF.

The chain recombines TRBV4-3 with TRBJ1-2; 9 bases map to TRBD1. Losses at the gene ends were 2 bases for V and 4 bases for J; bases not matched to a gene: 5. Germline V CDR1 and CDR2: LGHNA, YSLEER. The CDR3 runs 15 residues. This CDR3 is CASSQPGQGLYGYTF. For the CDR3, the DNA is TGCGCCAGCAGCCAACCCGGACAGGGGCTCTATGGCTACACCTTC.

The chain carries TRBV12-1 and TRBJ2-7; the table's D call, TRBD2, has no DNA check behind it. TRBV12-1 is a known pseudogene. The CDR3 covers 16 residues. The CDR3 here is CASSFVVPAGPYEQYF. The CDR3, as DNA: TGTGCCAGCAGCTTTGTGGTCCCCGCGGGCCCCTACGAGCAGTACTTC.

The rearrangement uses TRBV7-2 and TRBJ1-1, with D tentatively TRBD1 (5 bases). Trimming removed 5 bases at V and 9 bases at J, with 16 bases between. CDR3 length: 13 amino acids. The germline V gene has CDR1 SGHTA and CDR2 FQGNSA. The CDR3: CASSDQSPGQAFF. CDR3 sequence (DNA): TGTGCCAGCAGCGACCAGTCTCCAGGGCAAGCTTTCTTT.

This chain joins TRBV3-1 (or the pseudogene TRBV3-2) and TRBJ1-3; 7 bases agree with TRBD1. Germline CDR1 reads LGHDT; CDR2 reads YNNKEL (reference sequence). J was trimmed by 3 bases and V by 2 bases; bases with no gene match: 13. The CDR3 is 18 amino acids. The CDR3: CASSQKKRGRQGGNTIYF. The CDR3 DNA is TGTGCCAGCAGCCAAAAAAAAAGGGGGCGGCAAGGTGGAAACACCATATATTTT.

The chain employs TRBV28 and TRBJ1-1; D not certain. V was cut by 10 bases and J by 5 bases, with 14 bases left in between. The CDR3 has 12 amino acids. Germline CDR1 MDHEN, CDR2 SYDVKM. The DNA of the CDR3 is TGTGCCACCCAATTTTTCGGGACTGAAGCTTTCTTT. This sequence encodes CATQFFGTEAFF.

The chain uses TRBV2 and TRBJ2-3; 10 nucleotides match TRBD2. With 6 bases clipped from V and 4 bases from J, the junction kept 10 bases outside the gene matches. From germline, CDR1 is SNHLY and CDR2 FYNNEI. The CDR3 has 16 amino acids. Here the CDR3 reads CASRALAGEGADTQYF. Here the CDR3 DNA reads TGTGCCAGCAGGGCCCTAGCGGGAGAGGGGGCAGATACGCAGTATTTT.

This clone appeared a single time. V gene TRBV7-3 combines with J gene TRBJ1-1, with a tentative D call TRBD1 (6 bases). This CDR3 spans 15 amino acids. Between the trimmed V and J ends, which lost 2 bases and 1 base, there was a span of 11 bases. The germline V gene encodes CDR1 SGHTA and CDR2 FQGTGA. CDR3: CASSLFGGPNTEAFF. The CDR3 DNA reads as TGTGCCAGCAGCTTATTCGGGGGGCCGAACACTGAAGCTTTCTTT.

The V gene is TRBV5-1, the J gene TRBJ2-1; 10 nucleotides align to TRBD2. The junction had 7 bases not matched to a gene; V was cut back by 4 bases and J by 6 bases. Germline values: CDR1 SGHRS, CDR2 YFSETQ. The CDR3 consists of 15 residues. CDR3 bases: TGCGCCAGCAGCGCCGGGACTAGCGACTTCAATGAGCAGTTCTTC. Translating gives CASSAGTSDFNEQFF.

The sample holds a few counts of this clone. The chain links TRBV6-2 or TRBV6-3 to TRBJ2-2; 9 positions agree with TRBD1. This CDR3 spans 16 amino acids. The junction had 11 bases not matched to a gene; V was cut back by 6 bases and J by 6 bases. The germline gives CDR1 MNHEY, CDR2 SVGEGT. The CDR3 is CASSRVPGQGSGELFF. The CDR3 DNA sequence: TGTGCCAGCAGCCGCGTACCGGGACAGGGTTCCGGGGAGCTGTTTTTT.

The chain uses TRBV7-9 and TRBJ2-7; D is perhaps TRBD2 (5 bases). Per the germline V gene, CDR1 is SEHNR and CDR2 is FQNEAQ (reference sequence). V was cut by 5 bases and J by 2 bases, with 10 bases left in between. This CDR3 is 13 amino acids long. The CDR3 sequence is CASSRGWTYEQYF. The DNA of the CDR3 is TGTGCCAGCAGCCGCGGGTGGACCTACGAGCAGTACTTC.

The rearrangement uses TRBV6-4 and TRBJ2-3; 12 bases align to TRBD2. V gave up 8 bases and J gave up 5 bases; unmatched junction bases: 8. The CDR3 loop spans 15 amino acids. Germline V gene data show CDR1 as MRHNA and CDR2 as SNTAGT. The CDR3 reads CASSPTSGGKDTQYF. The CDR3 DNA is TGTGCCAGCTCCCCGACTAGCGGGGGAAAAGATACGCAGTATTTT.

This clone has just a few counts. V and J are TRBV6-2 or TRBV6-3 and TRBJ1-2; 8 bases agree with TRBD1. The CDR3 runs to 17 residues. Germline values: CDR1 MNHEY, CDR2 SVGEGT. The trim removed 2 bases at V and 6 bases at J, leaving 14 bases unmatched. The CDR3 spells CASSYPRGQGRADGYTF. DNA of the CDR3: TGTGCCAGCAGTTACCCCCGCGGACAGGGTCGGGCGGATGGCTACACCTTC.

V is TRBV2 and J is TRBJ2-2; 9 bases are shared with TRBD1. This CDR3 comprises 15 residues. V was clipped by 9 bases and J by 4 bases; unmatched bases: 9. From germline, CDR1 is SNHLY and CDR2 FYNNEI. The CDR3 reads CARTGTGRFTGELFF. The CDR3 DNA follows: TGTGCCAGGACTGGGACAGGGCGCTTCACCGGGGAGCTGTTTTTT.

The CDR3 here is CASSSQGEDTEAFF. The DNA of the CDR3 is TGTGCCAGCAGCTCACAGGGGGAGGACACTGAAGCTTTCTTT. This rearrangement joins TRBV7-9 to TRBJ1-1, with 8 bases fitting TRBD1. The CDR3 spans 14 residues. V shed 4 bases and J 3 bases; nucleotides not matched to a gene: 4. Per the germline V gene, CDR1 is SEHNR and CDR2 is FQNEAQ (reference sequence).

This sequence joins TRBV7-6 and TRBJ2-7, with 12 bases aligning to TRBD1. This CDR3 has 15 amino acids. With V trimmed by 1 base and J by 6 bases, 4 bases remained unmatched. Germline assignment: CDR1 SGHVS and CDR2 FNYEAQ. CDR3 loop: CASSLGGQGAFEQYF. CDR3 DNA sequence: TGTGCCAGCAGCTTAGGGGGACAGGGGGCGTTCGAGCAGTACTTC.